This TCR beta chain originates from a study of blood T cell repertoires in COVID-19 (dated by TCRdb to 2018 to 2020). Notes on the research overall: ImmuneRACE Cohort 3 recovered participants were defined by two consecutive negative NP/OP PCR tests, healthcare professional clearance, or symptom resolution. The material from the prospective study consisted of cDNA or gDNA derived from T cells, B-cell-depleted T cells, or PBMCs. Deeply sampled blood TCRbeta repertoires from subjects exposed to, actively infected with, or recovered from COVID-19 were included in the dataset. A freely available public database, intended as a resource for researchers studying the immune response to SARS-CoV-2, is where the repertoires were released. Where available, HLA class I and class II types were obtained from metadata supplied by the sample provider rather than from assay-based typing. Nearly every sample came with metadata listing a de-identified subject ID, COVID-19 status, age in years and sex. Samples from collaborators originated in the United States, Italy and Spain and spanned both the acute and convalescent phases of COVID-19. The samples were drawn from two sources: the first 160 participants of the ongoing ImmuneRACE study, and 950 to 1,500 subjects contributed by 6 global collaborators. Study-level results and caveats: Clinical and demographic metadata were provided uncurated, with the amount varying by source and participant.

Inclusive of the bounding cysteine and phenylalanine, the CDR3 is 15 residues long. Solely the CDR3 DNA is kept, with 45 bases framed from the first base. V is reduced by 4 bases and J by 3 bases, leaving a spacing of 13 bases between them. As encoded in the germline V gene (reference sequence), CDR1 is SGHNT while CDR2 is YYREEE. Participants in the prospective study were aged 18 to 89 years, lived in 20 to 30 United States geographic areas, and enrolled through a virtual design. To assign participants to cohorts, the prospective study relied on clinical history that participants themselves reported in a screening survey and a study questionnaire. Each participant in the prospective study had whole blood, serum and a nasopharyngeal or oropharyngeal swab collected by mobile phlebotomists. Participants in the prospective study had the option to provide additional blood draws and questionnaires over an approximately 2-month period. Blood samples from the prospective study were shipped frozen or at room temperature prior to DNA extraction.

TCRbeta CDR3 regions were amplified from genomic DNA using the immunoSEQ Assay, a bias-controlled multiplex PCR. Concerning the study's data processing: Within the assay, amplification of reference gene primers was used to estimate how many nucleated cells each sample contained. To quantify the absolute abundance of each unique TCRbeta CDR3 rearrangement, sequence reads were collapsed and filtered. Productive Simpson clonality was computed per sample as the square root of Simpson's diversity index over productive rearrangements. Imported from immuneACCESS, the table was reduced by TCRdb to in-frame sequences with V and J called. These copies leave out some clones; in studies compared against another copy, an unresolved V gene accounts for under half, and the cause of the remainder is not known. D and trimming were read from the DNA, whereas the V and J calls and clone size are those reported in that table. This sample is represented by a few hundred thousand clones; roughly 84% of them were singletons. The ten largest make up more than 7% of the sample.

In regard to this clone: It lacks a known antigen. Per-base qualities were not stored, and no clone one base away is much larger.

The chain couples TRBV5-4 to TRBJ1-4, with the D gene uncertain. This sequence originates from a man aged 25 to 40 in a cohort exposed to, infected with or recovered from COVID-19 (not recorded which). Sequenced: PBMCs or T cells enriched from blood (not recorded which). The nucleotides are TGTGCCAGCAGCAAACAAGACGGGTCTAATGAAAAACTGTTTTTT. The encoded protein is CASSKQDGSNEKLFF.